This T cell receptor beta chain was sequenced for a study of relationships among human T cell subsets (dated by TCRdb to about 2010). Looking at the study overall: The study sequenced eight distinct T cell populations from blood: pan T, CD8 cytotoxic, regulatory, Th1, Th2, naive plus transitional, activated and memory cells. Broad study findings and their caveats: The seven subsets showed no statistically significant differences in V, D and J usage, CDR3 length, or N-nucleotide additions. Over 55% of CD8+ cytotoxic sequences belonged to clones with over 100 reads, whereas regulatory and Th2 subsets showed few such clones. The considerable overlap in CDR3s among Th1, Th2 and regulatory T cells was taken as suggesting that cell fate choices are stochastic. A CD4+CD8+ double-positive population could not be excluded by the bead-based sorting.

For isolation of CD8+ cytotoxic T cells, negative selection was performed with anti-CD4 multisort beads, and positive selection with anti-CD8 beads was then performed. Miltenyi superparamagnetic beads coated with subset-specific monoclonal antibodies were used to isolate the T cell subsets. Peripheral blood was used as the source from which all T cell populations were isolated. Ficoll separation was used to obtain mononuclear cells from whole blood, after which anti-CD14 microbeads were used to deplete monocytes. Right after isolation, the cell populations were resuspended in RNAprotect reagent. Note on this clonotype: Its antigen remains undetermined. One base away there is no much larger clone; base qualities are not given.

Preparation of the library involved multiplex PCR. Sequencing was performed on a 454 GS FLX. Semiquantitative ARM-PCR was used to amplify the TCR alpha and beta CDR3 regions from mRNA. In ARM-PCR, tagged nested gene-specific primers were used first, and communal superprimers then performed exponential amplification. Exonuclease was used to remove the nested primers before the first-round PCR products went through the second amplification round. The amplicons were sequenced on the 454 platform, which can rapidly sequence millions of DNA fragments without cloning bias. An effective read was defined as a read mappable to both V and J germline segments. Per the source publication's procedure: IRmap was used to assign reads to germline V, D and J segments, relying on pyromap, a Smith-Waterman modification adapted to 454 sequencing errors. Cutoffs set at the 99th percentile of alignment scores from simulated random sequences were applied to filter D-beta assignments. CDR3 was defined as the amino acids between the conserved V-segment Y[YFLI]C motif and the J-segment [FW]GXGT motif. A compound Poisson process model, previously applied to large-scale EST data, was used to estimate repertoire diversity. A procedure for detecting cross-contamination was used to argue that sample contamination was not the source of the shared CDR3s. TCRdb trimmed the raw reads at Q25, called clones with MiXCR and kept productive beta chains. Each CDR3 protein gets just one entry, which takes the most common genes and DNA from the rows behind it. The V and J calls reflect TCRdb's pipeline rather than the authors' work. The sample table lists some 5,400 distinct CDR3 sequences, roughly 69% of them with a count of one. The ten largest clones represent 57% of the sample.

The origin of this receptor is a man in his forties in good health. The sample taken for sequencing was CD8+ T cells sorted from blood.

The DNA sequence is given as TGTGCCAGCAGCTCTTTGCTCACTGAAGCTTTCTTT. The translation is CASSSLLTEAFF. The rearranged chain carries TRBV5-6 and TRBJ1-1; no D gene call is confident. The germline V gene specifies SGHDT as CDR1 and YYEEEE as CDR2. Taken from cysteine to phenylalanine, the CDR3 has 12 residues. The read is trimmed to its CDR3 DNA, 36 bases read in frame from base 1. V sheds 3 bases and J sheds 4 bases, leaving 7 bases between their ends.